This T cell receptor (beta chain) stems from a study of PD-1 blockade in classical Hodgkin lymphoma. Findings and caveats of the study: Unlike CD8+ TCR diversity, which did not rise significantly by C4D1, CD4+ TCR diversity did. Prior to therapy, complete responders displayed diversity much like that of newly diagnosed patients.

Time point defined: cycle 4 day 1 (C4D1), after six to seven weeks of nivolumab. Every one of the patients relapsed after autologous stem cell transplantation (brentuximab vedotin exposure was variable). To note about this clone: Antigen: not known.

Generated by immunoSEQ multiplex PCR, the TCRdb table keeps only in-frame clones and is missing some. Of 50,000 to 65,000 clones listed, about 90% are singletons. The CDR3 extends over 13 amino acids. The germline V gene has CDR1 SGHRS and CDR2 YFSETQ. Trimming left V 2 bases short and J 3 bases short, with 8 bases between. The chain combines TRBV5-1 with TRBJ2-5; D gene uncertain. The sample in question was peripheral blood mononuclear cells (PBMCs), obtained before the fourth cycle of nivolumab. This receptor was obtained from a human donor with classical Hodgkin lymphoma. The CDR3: CASSLGSEETQYF. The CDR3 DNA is TGCGCCAGCAGCTTAGGTAGTGAAGAGACCCAGTACTTC.